This T cell receptor (beta chain) was sequenced in a study of T cell repertoires in cytomegalovirus infection (dated by TCRdb to between 2018 and 2020). For context, the study as a whole: The peptide stimulations were aimed at well-studied HLA-B-restricted epitopes as well as recently identified HLA-C-restricted CMV epitopes, whose presentation resists viral immunomodulation. Donor HLA type was relevant to the analysis, as public TCR beta signatures indicated carriage of CMV infection together with the matching HLA type.

The treatment or condition label, read with the paper, signifies: in vitro stimulation with specific CMV peptide epitopes to enrich CMV-specific T cells. Worth noting for this clonotype: Its antigen is currently not known. No much larger clone exists at a distance of one base, and base qualities are not known.

The reads were generated on an Illumina HiSeq 1500. TCRdb took the public reads, trimmed them with fastp at Q25, ran MiXCR for clone calling and kept in-frame beta chains. Under each unique CDR3 protein, matching rows form one entry showing the most common genes and DNA. This sample is represented by 140,000 to 150,000 distinct CDR3 sequences; around 30% of them were singletons. The top ten hold 52% of the sample. Here V drops 6 bases and J drops 6 bases, and the junction holds 2 bases not matched to any gene. The CDR3 measures 12 amino acids from cysteine to phenylalanine. Only the CDR3 DNA is retained, 36 bases long and in frame from the first base. The CDR1 and CDR2 encoded by the germline V gene are ENHRY and SYGVKD. Broad study findings and their caveats: The ex vivo response was dominated by HLA-C-restricted CMV-specific TCR beta clonotypes, and the single most frequent clonotype in two of eight donors was supplied by these HLA-C-restricted clonotypes. Carriers of CMV infection plus the relevant HLA type were discriminated by the cumulative frequency of public TCR beta family members in the study cohort and in an independent roughly 380-donor cohort.

The chain joins TRBV10-3 to TRBJ1-2; 9 junctional bases match TRBD1. The sequence came from a human donor in good health (CMV status not recorded). Some clones in this sample may be carry-over from other donors' samples. Sequenced material: CD8+ T cells from cultured PBMCs, taken from culture after CMV antigen stimulation. The CDR3: CAISRTGDGYTF. The nucleotides are TGTGCCATCAGCCGGACAGGGGATGGCTACACCTTC.